What follows is one TCR beta chain and its context. The data stem from a study of blood T cell repertoires in COVID-19. Here immunoSEQ multiplex PCR was the method, and the copy in TCRdb shows in-frame clones only, minus some. The sample contains about 400,000 clones, roughly 90% of which appear only once. Germline loops: CDR1 SGHTA, CDR2 FQGTGA. CDR3 length equals 16 residues. V was clipped by 2 bases and J by 4 bases; unmatched bases: 3. This receptor was identified in a woman in her thirties with acute COVID-19. V usage is TRBV7-3 and J usage is TRBJ2-5; 14 bases map to TRBD2. The specimen was PBMCs or T cells enriched from blood (not recorded which). The CDR3 sequence: CASSLWTSGGLETQYF. CDR3 bases: TGTGCCAGCAGCTTATGGACTAGCGGGGGGTTAGAGACCCAGTACTTC.